The 23 T cell receptor beta chains in this list originate from one sample, sequenced in a study of memory CD4+ T cells and cytomegalovirus serostatus (dated by TCRdb to between 2018 and 2021). Single viable CD3+CD4+CD8-CD45RO+ cells were sorted as memory CD4+ T cells on a FACSAria II. The library was built by means of the immunoSEQ multiplex PCR assay. In its TCRdb copy, this immuneACCESS table keeps in-frame sequences only and misses some clones. Where compared with another copy, unresolved V genes explain less than half of these, and the others have no known cause. The sample table shows 45,000 to 60,000 clones, and roughly three quarters are seen once. 0.65% to 0.7% of the sample belongs to the ten largest clones. Input material: memory CD4+ T cells from blood. These TCRs come from an adult in good health and CMV-seronegative.

This clone was counted once. The V and J genes are TRBV30 and TRBJ1-2; D possibly corresponds to TRBD1 (5 bases). Germline loops: CDR1 GTSNPN, CDR2 SVGIG (reference sequence). The CDR3 is made up of 12 amino acids. CDR3 loop: CAGAAGPYGYTF. CDR3 sequence (DNA): TGTGCTGGGGCGGCGGGACCATATGGCTACACCTTC.

This chain connects TRBV28 to TRBJ2-1, with 10 bases lining up with TRBD2. This CDR3 is built from 18 residues. Germline-derived CDR1 and CDR2 are MDHEN and SYDVKM. V shed 5 bases, J shed 2 bases, and the junction held 12 bases outside the gene matches. The CDR3 region is CASSMPGLAKTPYNEQFF. CDR3 nucleotides: TGTGCCAGCAGTATGCCGGGACTAGCGAAAACGCCCTACAATGAGCAGTTCTTC.

The chain combines TRBV11-3 with TRBJ2-7, with D possibly being TRBD1 or TRBD2 (5 bases each). The CDR3 is 13 residues long. V was cut by 6 bases and J by 3 bases, with 12 bases left in between. The V gene's germline CDR1 is SGHNT and CDR2 YENEEA. For the CDR3, the DNA is TGTGCCAGCAGTCGGGACGCAGGCTACGAGCAGTACTTC. Residues: CASSRDAGYEQYF. The full variable domain, rest sourced from reference TRBV11-3 and TRBJ2-7, is EAGVVQSPRYKIIEKKQPVAFWCNPISGHNTLYWYLQNLGQGPELLIRYENEEAVDDSQLPKDRFSAERLKGVDSTLKIQPAELGDSAVYLCASSRDAGYEQYFGPGTRLTVT.

This sequence joins TRBV14 and TRBJ2-1; D not resolved. Germline CDR1 reads SGHDN; CDR2 reads FVKESK. The CDR3 has 11 residues. Trimming cost V 6 bases and J 6 bases, with 6 bases left between them. CDR3 bases: TGTGCCAGCAGTTGGATCAATGAGCAGTTCTTC. Translation: CASSWINEQFF.

The chain carries TRBV29-1 and TRBJ1-1; 7 bases align to TRBD1. The germline CDR1 and CDR2 sequences are SQVTM and ANQGSEA. V was pared by 3 bases and J by 6 bases, with 10 bases of the junction left unmatched. The CDR3 spans 14 residues. CDR3 in DNA: TGCAGCGTTGACGCCACAGGGGTTGGTTCTGAAGCTTTCTTT. Its translation is CSVDATGVGSEAFF.

This clone was found a few times. The chain links TRBV6-1 to TRBJ1-4; D is ambiguous. The germline gives CDR1 MNHNS, CDR2 SASEGT. Trimming pared 3 bases from V and 4 bases from J, leaving 9 bases between. CDR3 length: 14 residues. The chain's CDR3 is CASSDSSYNEKLFF. CDR3 in DNA: TGTGCCAGCAGTGATTCCAGCTATAATGAAAAACTGTTTTTT.

In this sample, this clone turned up once. The chain recombines TRBV6-5 with TRBJ2-1; 10 nucleotides agree with TRBD2. The ends lost 2 bases at V and 5 bases at J; junction bases unmatched: 6. The CDR3 extends over 16 amino acids. Germline lookup yields CDR1 MNHEY and CDR2 SVGAGI. DNA of the CDR3: TGTGCCAGCAGTTACAGGCGTCTAGCGGGAGACAATGAGCAGTTCTTC. Protein product: CASSYRRLAGDNEQFF.

The rearrangement joins TRBV11-3 to TRBJ2-1; D tentatively reads TRBD1 or TRBD2 (5 bases each). V lost 2 bases and J lost 9, with 11 bases in between. This CDR3 is built from 13 residues. Germline V gives CDR1 SGHNT, CDR2 YENEEA. In nucleotides, the CDR3 is TGTGCCAGCAGCTTACGGTTTGGGGGTGAGCAGTTCTTC. Amino acid sequence: CASSLRFGGEQFF. The variable domain in full, with the rest retrieved from reference TRBV11-3 and TRBJ2-1, is EAGVVQSPRYKIIEKKQPVAFWCNPISGHNTLYWYLQNLGQGPELLIRYENEEAVDDSQLPKDRFSAERLKGVDSTLKIQPAELGDSAVYLCASSLRFGGEQFFGPGTRLTVL.

This clone was recorded once. The chain carries TRBV27 and TRBJ2-7, with D unresolved. The CDR3 has 11 amino acids. Deletions cut 4 bases from V and 3 bases from J, with 4 bases between. The germline V gene has CDR1 MNHEY and CDR2 SMNVEV (reference sequence). CDR3 DNA: TGTGCCAGCAGTTCGATCTACGAGCAGTACTTC. Protein product: CASSSIYEQYF.

This clone is medium-sized (0.01 to 0.1%) in the sample. V usage is TRBV15 and J usage is TRBJ1-5; 9 nucleotides line up with TRBD1. Per the germline V gene, CDR1 is LNHNV and CDR2 is YYDKDF (reference sequence). After removal of 3 bases from V and 4 bases from J, the junction contained 7 bases not matched to a gene. This CDR3 contains 16 residues. The CDR3, as DNA: TGTGCCACCAGCAGGGGTGAGACAGGGGGTAATCAGCCCCAGCATTTT. Residues: CATSRGETGGNQPQHF. Full variable domain (outside the CDR3, taken from reference TRBV15 and TRBJ1-5): DAMVIQNPRYQVTQFGKPVTLSCSQTLNHNVMYWYQQKSSQAPKLLFHYYDKDFNNEADTPDNFQSRRPNTSFCFLDIRSPGLGDTAMYLCATSRGETGGNQPQHFGDGTRLSIL.

The chain has TRBV27 and TRBJ1-6; D gene ambiguous. V lost 5 bases, J lost 8 bases, and 19 bases lay in between. This CDR3 region has 16 residues. Per germline, CDR1 MNHEY and CDR2 SMNVEV (reference sequence). CDR3 nucleotide sequence: TGTGCCAGCAGTCAAGGGCCTCCGCACCACTATTCACCCCTCCACTTT. It specifies CASSQGPPHHYSPLHF.

This clone showed up just a few times. This chain joins TRBV9 and TRBJ2-5; a possible D gene is TRBD1 (5 bases). Germline CDR1 SGDLS, CDR2 YYNGEE. The CDR3 length is 15 residues. V shed 0 bases and J shed 2 bases, with 11 bases lying between them. The DNA for the CDR3 is TGTGCCAGCAGCGTAGGGCAGGGTGGGCAAGAGACCCAGTACTTC. As protein: CASSVGQGGQETQYF.

V gene TRBV30 combines with J gene TRBJ1-2; possible D gene TRBD1, 6 bases. The germline V and J ends were trimmed by 0 bases and 7 bases, with 15 bases remaining between them. Germline V gene sequence: CDR1 GTSNPN, CDR2 SVGIG (reference sequence). The CDR3 sequence is 14 residues long. This CDR3 reads CAWSVEGRRGGYTF. The CDR3 DNA reads as TGTGCCTGGAGTGTAGAGGGCCGCAGGGGTGGCTACACCTTC. Drawing the rest from reference TRBV30 and TRBJ1-2, the complete variable domain is SQTIHQWPATLVQPVGSPLSLECTVEGTSNPNLYWYRQAAGRGLQLLFYSVGIGQISSEVPQNLSASRPQDRQFILSSKKLLLSDSGFYLCAWSVEGRRGGYTFGSGTRLTVV.

V is TRBV11-2 and J is TRBJ1-1; D ambiguous. V lost 3 bases and J 5 bases, leaving 19 bases between the germline ends. This CDR3 region has 16 residues. Germline CDR1 and CDR2: SGHAT and FQNNGV. DNA for the CDR3: TGTGCCAGCAGCTTCCGGTCAGGACGAGGCAGGACTGAAGCTTTCTTT. It encodes CASSFRSGRGRTEAFF.

CDR3 nucleotide sequence: TGTGCCAGCAGGTCGACAGGGTCCGGTTCCTACGAGCAGTACTTC. Translating it yields CASRSTGSGSYEQYF. V gene TRBV27 combines with J gene TRBJ2-7, with 7 positions matching TRBD1. Germline lookup yields CDR1 MNHEY and CDR2 SMNVEV (reference sequence). V was pared by 6 bases and J by 1 base, with 9 bases of the junction left unmatched. This CDR3 comprises 15 residues.

V gene TRBV6-6 combines with J gene TRBJ2-7; tentative D call: TRBD1 (5 bases). Between the trimmed V and J ends, which lost 2 bases and 0 bases, there was a span of 5 bases. The germline gives CDR1 MNHNY, CDR2 SVGAGI (reference sequence). The CDR3 is 13 amino acids. CDR3 bases: TGTGCCAGCAGTTACGACAGCTCCTACGAGCAGTACTTC. Encoded protein: CASSYDSSYEQYF.

This chain links TRBV28 with TRBJ1-5; D remains unclear. The CDR3 has 15 amino acids. V dropped 7 bases and J dropped 4 bases, with 17 bases sitting between them. Germline loops: CDR1 MDHEN, CDR2 SYDVKM. The CDR3 sequence: CASTPSLTANQPQHF. CDR3 DNA sequence: TGTGCCAGCACACCTTCTCTGACGGCGAATCAGCCCCAGCATTTT. Complete variable domain (other parts from reference TRBV28 and TRBJ1-5): DVKVTQSSRYLVKRTGEKVFLECVQDMDHENMFWYRQDPGLGLRLIYFSYDVKMKEKGDIPEGYSVSREKKERFSLILESASTNQTSMYLCASTPSLTANQPQHFGDGTRLSIL.

The rearrangement links TRBV4-2 to TRBJ2-3, with a possible D match to TRBD2 (5 bases). Trimming left V 1 base short and J 4 bases short, with 21 bases between. Germline V lookup: CDR1 LGHNA, CDR2 YNFKEQ. The CDR3 totals 18 residues. The CDR3 nucleotides are TGTGCCAGCAGCCAAGGAGAGGGCCAATTCTCGGTCCCAGATACGCAGTATTTT. This encodes CASSQGEGQFSVPDTQYF.

Only one count was recorded for this clone. V and J are TRBV27 and TRBJ2-7; no definite D call. Trimming shortened V by 3 bases and J by 2 bases, and 11 bases separated the two germline ends. The CDR3 loop spans 14 amino acids. Germline V gene data show CDR1 as MNHEY and CDR2 as SMNVEV (reference sequence). As DNA, the CDR3 is TGTGCCAGCAGTTTCGAAGGTGGCCCCTACGAGCAGTACTTC. It translates to CASSFEGGPYEQYF.

Concerning this clone: The sample has other DNA sequences that encode this CDR3 too. This chain connects TRBV2 to TRBJ2-2; TRBD1 matches 7 bases. The CDR3 sequence is 13 residues long. V shed 3 bases and J 5 bases; nucleotides not matched to a gene: 0. Germline V CDR1 and CDR2: SNHLY, FYNNEI. CDR3 amino acids: CASSETGTGELFF. The CDR3 DNA reads as TGTGCCAGCAGTGAGACAGGGACCGGGGAGCTGTTTTTT.

This rearrangement joins TRBV15 to TRBJ2-7; TRBD2 matches 7 bases. The CDR3 length is 14 residues. Looked up from germline, CDR1 is LNHNV and CDR2 is YYDKDF (reference sequence). The V gene end was trimmed by 5 bases and the J gene end by 6 bases; junction bases not matched to a gene: 10. The CDR3 sequence is CATSPGGSLSEQYF. In nucleotides, the CDR3 is TGTGCCACCAGCCCCGGCGGGAGCCTCTCCGAGCAGTACTTC.

V is TRBV11-2 and J is TRBJ1-1; D unresolved. This CDR3 region has 13 residues. Germline values: CDR1 SGHAT, CDR2 FQNNGV. V lost 3 bases and J lost 1, with 6 bases in between. CDR3 bases: TGTGCCAGCAGCTTTAACAGGAACACTGAAGCTTTCTTT. This encodes CASSFNRNTEAFF.

The chain is built from TRBV5-1 and TRBJ2-1, with 9 bases matching TRBD2. There are 17 residues in the CDR3. J was trimmed by 2 bases and V by 4 bases; bases with no gene match: 10. The germline V gene has CDR1 SGHRS and CDR2 YFSETQ. The CDR3 bases are TGCGCCAGCAGCCGAAATAGCGGGAGTTGGACCTACAATGAGCAGTTCTTC. It codes for CASSRNSGSWTYNEQFF.